This entry lists 16 T cell receptor beta chains sequenced from one sample in a study of cytotoxic CD8 clonotypes in ibrutinib-treated CLL. Profiling relied on immunoSEQ multiplex PCR, and the TCRdb table lists in-frame clones only, not all of them. This table holds roughly 250,000 clones, around three quarters found once. The sequencing here drew on PBMCs, taken after 24 months of ibrutinib treatment. The receptors come from a human donor with chronic lymphocytic leukemia.

The genes are TRBV7-8 and TRBJ1-5; D remains ambiguous. The CDR3 covers 14 residues. Deletions cut 5 bases from V and 6 bases from J, with 14 bases between. Germline V gene data show CDR1 as SGHVS and CDR2 as FQNEAQ. CDR3 DNA: TGTGCCAGCAGCCCGGAGAATGTACTTCAGCCCCAGCATTTT. Amino acid sequence: CASSPENVLQPQHF.

This chain connects TRBV7-2 to TRBJ2-1; D possibly uses TRBD1 or TRBD2 (5 bases each). Germline V lookup: CDR1 SGHTA, CDR2 FQGNSA. This CDR3 has 13 amino acids. V gave up 3 bases and J gave up 8 bases, with 11 bases separating them. The CDR3 reads CASSFGGSDEQFF. CDR3 nucleotide sequence: TGTGCCAGCAGCTTTGGGGGTAGCGATGAGCAGTTCTTC.

The chain has TRBV30 and TRBJ1-2; tentatively, D is TRBD1 (5 bases). This CDR3 comprises 13 residues. The V and J ends lost 2 bases and 0 bases respectively, with 7 bases between them. Germline V CDR1 and CDR2: GTSNPN, SVGIG (reference sequence). CDR3 amino acids: CAWSPTANYGYTF. The CDR3 coding sequence is TGTGCCTGGAGTCCGACAGCTAACTATGGCTACACCTTC.

The chain combines TRBV6-5 with TRBJ2-2, with D possibly TRBD1 on 5 matching bases. The CDR3 contains 14 residues. V lost 6 bases to trimming and J lost 9 bases, with 17 bases between them. Germline lookup yields CDR1 MNHEY and CDR2 SVGAGI. The CDR3 nucleotides are TGTGCCAGCAGAACCACAGGTGGTCCATGGGAGCTGTTTTTT. It codes for CASRTTGGPWELFF.

This clone was recorded only once. J is TRBJ2-5 and V is TRBV29-1; tentatively, D is TRBD1 (5 bases). There are 12 residues in the CDR3. Germline V gene sequence: CDR1 SQVTM, CDR2 ANQGSEA. Trimming took off 7 bases at V and 5 bases at J, with 14 bases between the two ends. The DNA of the CDR3 is TGCAGCGCCCGGCAGGGTATGGAGACCCAGTACTTC. It specifies CSARQGMETQYF. Full variable domain (outside the CDR3, taken from reference TRBV29-1 and TRBJ2-5): SAVISQKPSRDICQRGTSLTIQCQVDSQVTMMFWYRQQPGQSLTLIATANQGSEATYESGFVIDKFPISRPNLTFSTLTVSNMSPEDSSIYLCSARQGMETQYFGPGTRLLVL.

The chain is built from TRBV9 and TRBJ2-7; D ambiguous. V was trimmed by 2 bases and J by 0 bases, leaving 9 bases between them. Germline V CDR1 and CDR2: SGDLS, YYNGEE. CDR3 length: 14 amino acids. CDR3 coding DNA: TGTGCCAGCAGCGTCGGTGGATACTCCTACGAGCAGTACTTC. Its translation: CASSVGGYSYEQYF.

This chain links TRBV29-1 with TRBJ2-4, with 10 nucleotides matching TRBD2. Per germline, CDR1 SQVTM and CDR2 ANQGSEA. This CDR3 has 17 residues. Germline trimming cut 5 bases from V and 6 bases from J; bases unmatched to any gene: 16. The CDR3 coding sequence is TGCAGCGTTTACACCATTCCAGCGGGAGGGCCCAGAAACATTCAGTACTTC. The encoded protein is CSVYTIPAGGPRNIQYF.

V and J are TRBV29-1 and TRBJ2-1, with 11 bases aligning to TRBD2. CDR3 length: 16 amino acids. Germline CDR1 SQVTM, CDR2 ANQGSEA. Trimming cost V 6 bases and J 0 bases; bases outside gene matches: 7. CDR3 sequence: CSVRGTSGSSYNEQFF. CDR3 nucleotide sequence: TGCAGCGTCCGCGGGACTAGCGGCAGCTCCTACAATGAGCAGTTCTTC.

The rearrangement links TRBV9 to TRBJ2-3, with D unresolved. Trimming left V 0 bases short and J 2 bases short, with 13 bases between. Germline V lookup: CDR1 SGDLS, CDR2 YYNGEE. The length of the CDR3 is 16 residues. CDR3 protein: CASSVAGSSPTDTQYF. CDR3 in DNA: TGTGCCAGCAGCGTAGCGGGTAGTTCCCCCACAGATACGCAGTATTTT.

The chain has TRBV7-6 and TRBJ2-3; D might be TRBD2 (6 bases). The CDR3 runs 13 residues. Trimming pared 4 bases from V and 8 bases from J, leaving 13 bases between. Germline values: CDR1 SGHVS, CDR2 FNYEAQ. CDR3 amino acids: CASSSPLAPTQYF. The CDR3, as DNA: TGTGCCAGCAGCTCCCCCCTAGCGCCTACGCAGTATTTT.

In this sample, this clone turned up a few times. The chain's CDR3 is CASMGGDRQPQHF. The CDR3 DNA is TGTGCCAGCATGGGAGGGGACCGTCAGCCCCAGCATTTT. The V and J genes are TRBV2 and TRBJ1-5, with a possible D match to TRBD1 (5 bases). With 7 bases removed from V and 6 bases from J, the gap between germline ends came to 13 bases. The length of the CDR3 is 13 residues. Germline CDR1 SNHLY, CDR2 FYNNEI. The whole variable domain, filled in from reference TRBV2 and TRBJ1-5, reads EPEVTQTPSHQVTQMGQEVILRCVPISNHLYFYWYRQILGQKVEFLVSFYNNEISEKSEIFDDQFSVERPDGSNFTLKIRSTKLEDSAMYFCASMGGDRQPQHFGDGTRLSIL.

This chain joins TRBV5-1 and TRBJ1-2; 10 positions agree with TRBD1. V gave up 6 bases and J gave up 6 bases; unmatched junction bases: 11. The CDR3 has 15 amino acids. Germline V lookup: CDR1 SGHRS, CDR2 YFSETQ. The CDR3 loop reads CASNTNDRGQDGYTF. For the CDR3, the DNA is TGCGCCAGCAACACAAATGACAGGGGGCAGGATGGCTACACCTTC.

This clone turned up a few times. The V gene is TRBV10-2, the J gene TRBJ2-3; the match to TRBD2 covers 11 bases. The CDR3 contains 21 residues. Germline V gene data show CDR1 as WSHSY and CDR2 as SAAADI. V lost 0 bases and J lost 6; bases outside the gene matches: 20. As DNA, the CDR3 is TGCGCCAGCAGTGAGTCCCGAGGGGGCGTAGCGGGAGGGCCTATCACGGATACGCAGTATTTT. This translates into CASSESRGGVAGGPITDTQYF.

This clone was observed a few times. CDR3 loop: CASIVSPGDEQFF. CDR3 DNA sequence: TGTGCCAGCATAGTCAGTCCGGGGGATGAGCAGTTCTTC. The rearrangement links TRBV6-1 to TRBJ2-1; D may be TRBD2 (6 bases). The CDR3 is 13 amino acids. V was clipped by 7 bases and J by 8 bases, with 15 bases between them. CDR1 MNHNS and CDR2 SASEGT come from the germline V gene.

Here the CDR3 DNA reads TGTGCCACGACCGCAGGCGGGAGCGGCTACGAGCAGTACTTC. It is translated as CATTAGGSGYEQYF. The chain combines TRBV15 with TRBJ2-7; 7 nucleotides align to TRBD2. Germline V gene lookup returns CDR1 LNHNV and CDR2 YYDKDF (reference sequence). There are 14 residues in the CDR3. The junction had 11 bases not matched to a gene; V was cut back by 9 bases and J by 3 bases.

This clone was seen only a few times. This chain uses TRBV11-2 with TRBJ2-7; 13 bases agree with TRBD2. Trimming cost V 5 bases and J 4 bases; bases outside gene matches: 5. The CDR3 has 15 amino acids. Per the germline V gene, CDR1 is SGHAT and CDR2 is FQNNGV. CDR3 sequence (DNA): TGTGCCAGCAGCCGGACTAGCGGGAGCGGGTACGAGCAGTACTTC. It specifies CASSRTSGSGYEQYF. Together with reference TRBV11-2 and TRBJ2-7, the CDR3 gives the full variable domain: EAGVAQSPRYKIIEKRQSVAFWCNPISGHATLYWYQQILGQGPKLLIQFQNNGVVDDSQLPKDRFSAERLKGVDSTLKIQPAKLEDSAVYLCASSRTSGSGYEQYFGPGTRLTVT.